The entry below describes one T cell receptor (beta chain). This sample was taken from a study of blood T cell repertoires in COVID-19. Trimming took off 0 bases at V and 1 base at J, with 9 bases between the two ends. Per germline, CDR1 MNHEY and CDR2 SVGEGT. The CDR3 totals 15 residues. Assay: immunoSEQ multiplex PCR; the TCRdb copy retains only in-frame clones and omits some. This sample yields about 75,000 clones, of which approximately 87% are seen a single time; approximately 2.5% belongs to the top ten. V gene TRBV6-2 or TRBV6-3 combines with J gene TRBJ1-1, with a possible D match to TRBD1 (5 bases). The source of this sequence is a human donor in a cohort sampled during active COVID-19. The sample comprised peripheral blood. In DNA form, the CDR3 reads TGTGCCAGCAGTTACTCGACAGACACGAACACTGAAGCTTTCTTT. Its protein product is CASSYSTDTNTEAFF.